Sequencing of this TCR beta chain was carried out in a study of CD8 T cells in ankylosing spondylitis. Study results and caveats: One TCR beta motif, made up of under ten highly homologous variants, appeared characteristic of ankylosing spondylitis blood.

This clonotype was counted ten times or more. Its antigen is unknown. TCRdb reprocessed the 5' RACE reads via MiXCR and lists one record per CDR3 protein. This repertoire shows about 220,000 distinct CDR3 sequences, about 17% found once; its top ten account for under 55%. What was sequenced was blood, either unsorted or a sorted T cell fraction (not recorded which). The source of this sequence is a male donor with ankylosing spondylitis.

CDR3 protein: CASSLREGNNEQFF. CDR3 coding DNA: TGTGCCAGCAGTTTGAGGGAGGGAAACAATGAGCAGTTCTTC. This chain connects TRBV12-3 or TRBV12-4 to TRBJ2-1; 7 bases agree with TRBD2. V shed 3 bases and J 5 bases; nucleotides not matched to a gene: 4. The CDR3 covers 14 residues.